This record concerns one TCR beta chain sequence. Its target antigen remains unknown. The record has no base qualities; no much larger clone is one base away. CDR1 and CDR2 are read off the germline V gene as SGHTS and YDEGEE. V drops 3 bases and J drops 3 bases, leaving 4 bases in between. The CDR3, from cysteine to phenylalanine, totals 12 residues. Just the 36-base CDR3 DNA is kept, in frame starting at base 1. TCRbeta CDR3 regions were amplified from genomic DNA using the immunoSEQ Assay, a bias-controlled multiplex PCR. In the paper's pipeline: The number of nucleated cells in each sample was estimated from the amplification of reference gene primers within the assay. To quantify the absolute abundance of each unique TCRbeta CDR3 rearrangement, sequence reads were collapsed and filtered. For each sample, productive Simpson clonality was calculated as the square root of Simpson's diversity index across productive rearrangements. The immuneACCESS repertoire file appears here via TCRdb, limited to in-frame rearrangements. These files lack a portion of the clones; in checked studies, under half of the deficit traces to unresolved V genes, and the cause of the others is not known. The V and J calls and clone size are taken from that table; D and trimming were inferred from the DNA. The sample yields about 400,000 clones; around nine tenths were counted once. The ten most abundant clones make up less than 2% of the sample.

The sample belongs to a study of blood T cell repertoires in COVID-19 (dated by TCRdb to 2020 to 2022). Regarding the complete study: Samples covering the acute and convalescent phases of COVID-19 were provided by collaborators in the United States, Italy and Spain. The prospective study material was composed of cDNA or gDNA derived from T cells, B-cell-depleted T cells, or PBMCs. Subjects who had been exposed to COVID-19, were actively infected with it, or had recovered from it provided the deeply sampled blood TCRbeta repertoires that made up the dataset. A freely available public database, intended as a resource for researchers studying the immune response to SARS-CoV-2, is where the repertoires were released. The samples were drawn from the first 160 participants of the ongoing ImmuneRACE study and from under 1,500 subjects provided by 6 global collaborators. A de-identified subject ID, COVID-19 status, age in years and sex were almost always included in the sample metadata. Where HLA class I and class II types were available, the types were taken from metadata supplied by the sample provider, not from assay-based typing.

Broad study findings and their caveats: The amount of clinical and demographic metadata varied by source and participant and was provided uncurated.

Participants in the prospective study were aged roughly 18 to 100 years, lived in 20 to 30 United States geographic areas, and enrolled through a virtual design. In the prospective study, participants were assigned to cohorts based on the clinical history participants reported in a screening survey and a study questionnaire. Recovered participants in ImmuneRACE Cohort 3 were defined as having two consecutive negative NP/OP PCR tests, clearance from a healthcare professional, or resolution of symptoms. In the prospective study, mobile phlebotomists collected whole blood, serum and a nasopharyngeal or oropharyngeal swab from each participant. Additional blood draws and questionnaires over an approximately two-month period could optionally be provided by prospective study participants. Prospective study blood samples were shipped either frozen or at room temperature before DNA extraction.

The source is a woman in her 30s who had recovered from COVID-19. Sequenced material: PBMCs or T cells enriched from blood (not recorded which). The rearranged chain carries TRBV5-8 and TRBJ1-5, with an unclear D gene assignment. The CDR3 has the sequence CASSSFNQPQHF. In nucleotide form, the sequence is TGTGCCAGCAGCTCCTTCAATCAGCCCCAGCATTTT. Here the CDR3 is joined to the reference TRBV5-8 and TRBJ1-5 genes, and the full variable domain is: EAGVTQSPTHLIKTRGQQATLRCSPISGHTSVYWYQQALGLGLQFLLWYDEGEERNRGNFPPRFSGRQFPNYSSELNVNALELEDSALYLCASSSFNQPQHFGDGTRLSIL.